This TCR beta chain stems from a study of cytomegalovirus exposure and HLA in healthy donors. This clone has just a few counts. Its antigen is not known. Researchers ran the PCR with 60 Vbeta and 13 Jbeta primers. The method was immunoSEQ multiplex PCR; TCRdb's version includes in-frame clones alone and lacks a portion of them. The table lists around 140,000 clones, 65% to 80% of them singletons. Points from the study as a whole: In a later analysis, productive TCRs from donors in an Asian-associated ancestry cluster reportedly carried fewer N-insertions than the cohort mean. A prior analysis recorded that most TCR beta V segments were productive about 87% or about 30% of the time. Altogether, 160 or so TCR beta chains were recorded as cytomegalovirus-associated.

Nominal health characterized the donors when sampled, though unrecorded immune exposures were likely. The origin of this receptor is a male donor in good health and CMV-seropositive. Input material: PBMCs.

For the CDR3, the DNA is TGTGCCAGCAGCCCTGACAGGGTTAGTGGCTACACCTTC. Translation gives CASSPDRVSGYTF. The chain has TRBV9 and TRBJ1-2, with TRBD1 matching 7 bases. CDR1 and CDR2 from the germline V gene are SGDLS and YYNGEE. Trimming cost V 4 bases and J 7 bases; bases outside gene matches: 7. This CDR3 comprises 13 residues.